The clone carrying this TCR beta chain was recorded a few times. Its target is unknown. The entry originates in a study of T-cell reconstitution after alpha-beta-depleted transplantation in children. Unique molecular identifiers were incorporated into the prepared TCRbeta library. From the PCR reads, TCRdb called clonotypes with MiXCR, one entry per CDR3 protein. The data contain approximately 80,000 distinct CDR3 sequences, 13% to 15% of them singletons. The CDR3 loop spans 16 amino acids. V was clipped by 0 bases and J by 4 bases, with 15 bases between them. CDR1 is DFQATT and CDR2 is SNEGSKA in the germline V gene (reference sequence). Points from the study as a whole: Diversity and T-cell counts at one year after transplant derived mostly from new T cells.

This TCR was recovered from a male patient between 2 and 10 years old who had a stem cell transplant for acute lymphoblastic leukemia, so the T cells may come from the graft donor. Sequenced here: PBMCs, mostly from graft donor cells, sampled 180 days after TCRalphabeta/CD19-depleted stem cell transplant. The chain combines TRBV20-1 with TRBJ2-2, with D unclear. This CDR3 is CSARDLGRRLTGELFF. CDR3 nucleotides: TGCAGTGCTAGAGATTTAGGGCGGAGACTCACCGGGGAGCTGTTTTTT.